These T cell receptor beta chains were read from a single sample in a study of blood T cell repertoires in COVID-19. This table comes from immunoSEQ multiplex PCR, and its TCRdb copy is limited to in-frame clones, with some not included. Of approximately 290,000 clones in the sample, 89% were seen once. Sample: peripheral blood. Receptor source: a woman aged 55-69 years with acute or convalescent COVID-19. The CDR3 runs from the conserved cysteine through the conserved F or W. The D gene is left open where the match is weak. Clone size is given for some rows only: seen once, a few or many times, or a class if the clone is expanded.

v_gene: TRBV7-9
j_gene: TRBJ2-3
abundance: -
d_gene: TRBD2
CDR3aa: CASSLDGRGLAADTQYF
CDR3nt: TGTGCCAGCAGCTTAGATGGCCGGGGACTAGCTGCAGATACGCAGTATTTT

v_gene: TRBV14
j_gene: TRBJ2-2
abundance: -
d_gene: TRBD1
CDR3aa: CASSQALGQANTGELFF
CDR3nt: TGTGCCAGCAGCCAAGCTTTAGGACAGGCGAACACCGGGGAGCTGTTTTTT

v_gene: TRBV11-2
j_gene: TRBJ2-2
abundance: -
d_gene: TRBD2
CDR3aa: CASSLDRLAANTGELFF
CDR3nt: TGTGCCAGCAGCTTAGATCGGCTAGCGGCAAACACCGGGGAGCTGTTTTTT

v_gene: TRBV10-3
j_gene: TRBJ2-3
abundance: -
d_gene: -
CDR3aa: CAIKSVSTDTQYF
CDR3nt: TGTGCCATCAAAAGCGTGAGCACAGATACGCAGTATTTT

v_gene: TRBV27
j_gene: TRBJ2-5
abundance: -
d_gene: TRBD2
CDR3aa: CASSLTTSGGRYQETQYF
CDR3nt: TGTGCCAGCAGTCTAACGACTAGCGGGGGGAGGTACCAAGAGACCCAGTACTTC

v_gene: TRBV6-5
j_gene: TRBJ1-1
abundance: -
d_gene: TRBD1
CDR3aa: CASSNLGTDEAFF
CDR3nt: TGTGCCAGCAGTAACTTAGGGACAGACGAAGCTTTCTTT

v_gene: TRBV25-1
j_gene: TRBJ1-2
abundance: -
d_gene: TRBD1
CDR3aa: CATTSGTDLQGYTF
CDR3nt: TGTGCCACCACCTCCGGGACAGACTTACAGGGCTACACCTTC

v_gene: TRBV29-1
j_gene: TRBJ1-1
abundance: few
d_gene: TRBD1
CDR3aa: CSVDDRVNTEAFF
CDR3nt: TGCAGCGTTGACGACAGGGTGAACACTGAAGCTTTCTTT

v_gene: TRBV7-8
j_gene: TRBJ1-5
abundance: once
d_gene: TRBD1
CDR3aa: CASSPDRVSQPQHF
CDR3nt: TGTGCCAGCAGCCCAGACAGGGTTTCTCAGCCCCAGCATTTT

v_gene: TRBV9
j_gene: TRBJ2-1
abundance: -
d_gene: TRBD1
CDR3aa: CASSELPGQWNEQFF
CDR3nt: TGTGCCAGCAGCGAACTTCCGGGACAGTGGAATGAGCAGTTCTTC

v_gene: TRBV12-3/TRBV12-4
j_gene: TRBJ2-7
abundance: -
d_gene: TRBD1
CDR3aa: CASTLQGAQQYF
CDR3nt: TGTGCCAGCACCCTCCAGGGGGCCCAGCAGTACTTC

v_gene: TRBV24-1
j_gene: TRBJ2-3
abundance: -
d_gene: -
CDR3aa: CATTGTNTDTQYF
CDR3nt: TGTGCCACCACCGGGACAAACACAGATACGCAGTATTTT

v_gene: TRBV5-6
j_gene: TRBJ1-2
abundance: -
d_gene: -
CDR3aa: CASSFGQKPNYGYTF
CDR3nt: TGTGCCAGCAGTTTTGGACAGAAGCCTAACTATGGCTACACCTTC

v_gene: TRBV10-3
j_gene: TRBJ2-3
abundance: -
d_gene: TRBD2
CDR3aa: CAISDTSGGPPDTQYF
CDR3nt: TGTGCCATCAGTGATACTAGCGGGGGCCCCCCAGATACGCAGTATTTT

v_gene: TRBV27
j_gene: TRBJ1-1
abundance: -
d_gene: TRBD1
CDR3aa: CASRTGTGGTEAFF
CDR3nt: TGTGCCAGCAGGACCGGGACAGGGGGCACTGAAGCTTTCTTT

v_gene: TRBV7-2
j_gene: TRBJ1-6
abundance: -
d_gene: TRBD1
CDR3aa: CASCTTGGSPLHF
CDR3nt: TGTGCCAGCTGCACGACAGGGGGATCACCCCTCCACTTT

v_gene: TRBV28
j_gene: TRBJ1-3
abundance: -
d_gene: TRBD1
CDR3aa: CASSFGQGIGNTIYF
CDR3nt: TGTGCCAGCAGTTTTGGACAGGGAATAGGAAACACCATATATTTT

v_gene: TRBV15
j_gene: TRBJ2-3
abundance: -
d_gene: -
CDR3aa: CATRPQVEDTQYF
CDR3nt: TGTGCCACCAGGCCGCAGGTGGAAGATACGCAGTATTTT

v_gene: TRBV6-2/TRBV6-3
j_gene: TRBJ2-7
abundance: -
d_gene: TRBD2
CDR3aa: CASSYGGTSSYEQYF
CDR3nt: TGTGCCAGCAGTTACGGGGGGACTAGCTCCTACGAGCAGTACTTC

v_gene: TRBV5-1
j_gene: TRBJ1-3
abundance: -
d_gene: -
CDR3aa: CASSLDAGAGNTIYF
CDR3nt: TGCGCCAGCAGCTTGGACGCAGGTGCTGGAAACACCATATATTTT

v_gene: TRBV5-1
j_gene: TRBJ2-7
abundance: -
d_gene: -
CDR3aa: CASSLAGGMVVHEQYF
CDR3nt: TGCGCCAGCAGCTTGGCTGGCGGGATGGTCGTCCACGAGCAGTACTTC

v_gene: TRBV7-9
j_gene: TRBJ1-2
abundance: -
d_gene: TRBD1
CDR3aa: CASSFGTANNYGYTF
CDR3nt: TGTGCCAGCAGCTTCGGGACAGCAAATAACTATGGCTACACCTTC

v_gene: TRBV3-1/TRBV3-2
j_gene: TRBJ1-2
abundance: -
d_gene: -
CDR3aa: CASSQLNQRGYTF
CDR3nt: TGTGCCAGCAGCCAACTCAACCAGCGTGGCTACACCTTC

v_gene: TRBV9
j_gene: TRBJ2-1
abundance: few
d_gene: TRBD2
CDR3aa: CASSVGTSGSGNEQFF
CDR3nt: TGTGCCAGCAGCGTAGGAACTAGCGGGAGCGGTAATGAGCAGTTCTTC

v_gene: TRBV19
j_gene: TRBJ1-1
abundance: -
d_gene: -
CDR3aa: CASRGGPRPVF
CDR3nt: TGTGCCAGTAGGGGGGGGCCACGACCGGTATTT

v_gene: TRBV2
j_gene: TRBJ2-5
abundance: -
d_gene: -
CDR3aa: CASSGGGGETQYF
CDR3nt: TGTGCCAGCAGTGGGGGAGGGGGAGAGACCCAGTACTTC

v_gene: TRBV6-5
j_gene: TRBJ1-2
abundance: -
d_gene: -
CDR3aa: CAQAAGNYGYTF
CDR3nt: TGTGCCCAAGCAGCAGGGAACTATGGCTACACCTTC

v_gene: TRBV2
j_gene: TRBJ1-3
abundance: -
d_gene: -
CDR3aa: CASSEQAGNGNTIYF
CDR3nt: TGTGCCAGCAGTGAACAGGCGGGGAACGGAAACACCATATATTTT

v_gene: TRBV6-5
j_gene: TRBJ2-7
abundance: -
d_gene: -
CDR3aa: CASSLRTAGSYEQYF
CDR3nt: TGTGCCAGCAGTTTGCGGACAGCCGGCTCCTACGAGCAGTACTTC

v_gene: TRBV29-1
j_gene: TRBJ2-1
abundance: -
d_gene: TRBD1
CDR3aa: CSATGGLSSEQFF
CDR3nt: TGCAGCGCAACAGGGGGCCTTTCGAGTGAGCAGTTCTTC

v_gene: TRBV24-1
j_gene: TRBJ2-2
abundance: -
d_gene: TRBD1
CDR3aa: CATLGQGGGELFF
CDR3nt: TGTGCCACCCTGGGACAGGGTGGCGGGGAGCTGTTTTTT

v_gene: TRBV28
j_gene: TRBJ1-1
abundance: -
d_gene: TRBD1
CDR3aa: CASSLETGGWVAFF
CDR3nt: TGTGCCAGCAGTTTGGAGACAGGGGGCTGGGTAGCTTTCTTT

v_gene: TRBV24-1
j_gene: TRBJ2-7
abundance: -
d_gene: TRBD1
CDR3aa: CATAGTGTHSGQYF
CDR3nt: TGTGCCACCGCAGGGACAGGTACCCACTCCGGGCAGTACTTC

v_gene: TRBV7-3
j_gene: TRBJ2-7
abundance: -
d_gene: TRBD1
CDR3aa: CASSLTGLDEQYF
CDR3nt: TGTGCCAGCAGCCTGACAGGGCTCGACGAGCAGTACTTC

v_gene: TRBV15
j_gene: TRBJ1-1
abundance: -
d_gene: -
CDR3aa: CATSRDEQNTEAFF
CDR3nt: TGTGCCACCAGCAGAGATGAACAGAACACTGAAGCTTTCTTT

v_gene: TRBV6-5
j_gene: TRBJ2-7
abundance: -
d_gene: -
CDR3aa: CASSRRQATYEQYF
CDR3nt: TGTGCCAGCAGTCGGAGACAGGCTACCTACGAGCAGTACTTC

v_gene: TRBV2
j_gene: TRBJ1-1
abundance: -
d_gene: TRBD1
CDR3aa: CAGGTGQNTEAFF
CDR3nt: TGTGCCGGGGGGACAGGGCAGAACACTGAAGCTTTCTTT

v_gene: TRBV4-3
j_gene: TRBJ2-1
abundance: -
d_gene: -
CDR3aa: CASSQGWSQTYNEQFF
CDR3nt: TGCGCCAGCAGCCAAGGGTGGAGTCAGACCTACAATGAGCAGTTCTTC

v_gene: TRBV28
j_gene: TRBJ2-7
abundance: -
d_gene: -
CDR3aa: CASIQRGIFSEQYF
CDR3nt: TGTGCCAGCATCCAAAGGGGGATCTTTAGCGAGCAGTACTTC

v_gene: TRBV27
j_gene: TRBJ2-7
abundance: once
d_gene: -
CDR3aa: CASSTRSAEQYF
CDR3nt: TGTGCCAGCAGTACCAGGTCCGCCGAGCAGTACTTC

v_gene: TRBV7-2
j_gene: TRBJ1-5
abundance: -
d_gene: -
CDR3aa: CASSLSQGGQPQHF
CDR3nt: TGTGCCAGCAGCTTATCGCAGGGAGGTCAGCCCCAGCATTTT

v_gene: TRBV29-1
j_gene: TRBJ1-2
abundance: -
d_gene: TRBD1
CDR3aa: CSVEERQGAIGYTF
CDR3nt: TGCAGCGTTGAAGAACGGCAGGGGGCCATTGGCTACACCTTC

v_gene: TRBV7-9
j_gene: TRBJ2-5
abundance: -
d_gene: -
CDR3aa: CASSLRGSQETQYF
CDR3nt: TGTGCCAGCAGCTTAAGAGGCAGCCAAGAGACCCAGTACTTC

v_gene: TRBV10-3
j_gene: TRBJ2-1
abundance: -
d_gene: TRBD2
CDR3aa: CAMGGGTSGFNEQFF
CDR3nt: TGTGCCATGGGGGGAGGGACTAGCGGGTTCAATGAGCAGTTCTTC

v_gene: TRBV18
j_gene: TRBJ1-3
abundance: -
d_gene: -
CDR3aa: CASSVEVPTSGNTIYF
CDR3nt: TGTGCCAGCTCAGTCGAGGTCCCCACCTCTGGAAACACCATATATTTT

v_gene: TRBV7-3
j_gene: TRBJ2-1
abundance: -
d_gene: -
CDR3aa: CASSSDSSSYNEQFF
CDR3nt: TGTGCCAGCAGCTCCGACAGTAGCTCCTACAATGAGCAGTTCTTC

v_gene: TRBV11-3
j_gene: TRBJ2-5
abundance: -
d_gene: -
CDR3aa: CASSLGRTEPKETQYF
CDR3nt: TGTGCCAGCAGTTTGGGGCGGACAGAACCCAAAGAGACCCAGTACTTC

v_gene: TRBV9
j_gene: TRBJ2-1
abundance: -
d_gene: TRBD2
CDR3aa: CASRSKERGVNEQFF
CDR3nt: TGTGCCAGCAGGTCTAAGGAGCGGGGGGTCAATGAGCAGTTCTTC

v_gene: TRBV12-3/TRBV12-4
j_gene: TRBJ1-5
abundance: -
d_gene: -
CDR3aa: CASRTQGQPQHF
CDR3nt: TGTGCCAGCAGGACTCAGGGGCAGCCCCAGCATTTT

v_gene: TRBV28
j_gene: TRBJ1-1
abundance: -
d_gene: -
CDR3aa: CASSSTGGRVTEAFF
CDR3nt: TGTGCCAGCAGTTCCACAGGAGGGAGAGTCACTGAAGCTTTCTTT

v_gene: TRBV4-3
j_gene: TRBJ1-2
abundance: -
d_gene: -
CDR3aa: CASSPRGGDYGYTF
CDR3nt: TGCGCCAGCAGCCCGAGAGGGGGGGACTATGGCTACACCTTC

v_gene: TRBV7-2
j_gene: TRBJ1-2
abundance: -
d_gene: TRBD1
CDR3aa: CASSLVQGAGYGYTF
CDR3nt: TGTGCCAGCAGCTTAGTCCAGGGGGCGGGCTATGGCTACACCTTC

v_gene: TRBV28
j_gene: TRBJ2-5
abundance: -
d_gene: TRBD1
CDR3aa: CASRTGQGWTQYF
CDR3nt: TGTGCCAGCAGAACTGGACAGGGGTGGACCCAGTACTTC